This TCR beta chain was recorded in a study of T cell responses to AZD1222 COVID-19 vaccine. Profiling relied on immunoSEQ multiplex PCR, and the TCRdb table lists in-frame clones only, not all of them. The sample lists about 130,000 clones, around 89% occurring once. CDR3 length: 11 residues. Between the trimmed V and J ends, which lost 5 bases and 4 bases, there was a span of 6 bases. Germline assignment: CDR1 DFQATT and CDR2 SNEGSKA (reference sequence). Study-level results: Donors in the cohort were predominantly white British and more often female, and clonal diversity was possibly underestimated. Just a handful of people given AZD1222 tested seropositive at baseline.

Regarding this clone: Its antigen is still unknown.

Sequencing was performed on peripheral blood, taken on day 0 of AZD1222 vaccination. This sequence originates from an adult in good health. The genes are TRBV20-1 and TRBJ2-1; tentative D call: TRBD1 (5 bases). The DNA for the CDR3 is TGCAGTGCTGGGGCGTACAATGAGCAGTTCTTC. Its protein is CSAGAYNEQFF.